This TCR beta chain was recorded in a study of beta chain features in type 1 diabetes. Overall study context: Sorted cells, roughly 98,000,000 in number, were examined across all samples.

Sequencing targeted expressed TCRB transcripts, as all isolated RNA had been reverse transcribed. Generated by immunoSEQ multiplex PCR, the TCRdb table keeps only in-frame clones and is missing some. The sample includes some 150,000 clones, nearly 50% of them seen just once. Concerning this clone itself: Antigen: not known.

There was one heparinised blood draw per donor, averaging roughly 100 mL. Study results and caveats: HLA effects on TCRB rearrangement stayed unresolved here.

The CDR3 is 16 residues long. Trimming at V came to 3 bases and at J to 5 bases, leaving 7 bases not matched to a gene. Germline CDR1 is SGHTA and CDR2 is FQGNSA. This chain connects TRBV7-2 to TRBJ2-5; 12 positions match TRBD2. Sequenced material: Tregs from blood. This clonotype was obtained from a man aged 18-30 years in good health. The DNA for the CDR3 is TGTGCCAGCAGCTTCGGACTAGCGGGATTCGGGGAGACCCAGTACTTC. Amino acids: CASSFGLAGFGETQYF. The variable domain in full, completed from reference TRBV7-2 and TRBJ2-5, reads GAGVSQSPSNKVTEKGKDVELRCDPISGHTALYWYRQSLGQGLEFLIYFQGNSAPDKSGLPSDRFSAERTGGSVSTLTIQRTQQEDSAVYLCASSFGLAGFGETQYFGPGTRLLVL.